This T cell receptor beta chain emerged from a study of T cells in Graves' hyperthyroidism and ophthalmopathy (dated by TCRdb to between 2019 and 2020). Background on the whole study: Peripheral blood samples were taken at initial diagnosis, before any treatment was given. To identify TCR V-J signatures that set the groups apart, the researchers used a discovery cohort of 100 patients, made up of around 40 with Graves' ophthalmopathy and 57 with stable Graves' hyperthyroidism. Prospective prediction of ophthalmopathy was tested in an independent validation cohort of under 20 hyperthyroidism patients and 17 patients who later progressed to ophthalmopathy. The 100 discovery patients were randomly split 7:3 into training and test sets. Thyroid tissue and blood T-cell repertoires from over 5 Graves' hyperthyroidism patients were also compared in the study. Once sampling was done, hyperthyroidism patients were given methimazole at a starting dose of 30 mg daily, whereas ophthalmopathy patients were given high-dose intravenous methylprednisolone. TCR Vbeta CDR3 sequencing of roughly 140 peripheral blood samples (over 40 ophthalmopathy, about 74 hyperthyroidism and some 17 progressor patients) is reported in the paper.

Amplification of TCR beta CDR3 regions was carried out from RNA transcripts. For the first round of RT-PCR on the TCR CDR3, the HTBI primer set was used together with the Qiagen OneStep RT-PCR kit. Libraries were constructed in a second round of multiplex PCR, after which size selection and purification were carried out. The libraries were sequenced on an Illumina HiSeq2000 using paired-end 100 bp reads. As for the original processing: SOAPnuke was used to process the raw data, removing reads that contained adapters or uncalled bases, had a mean Phred below 15, or lacked an exact match to the constant primer or identifier. High-quality paired reads were merged with COPE v1.2.5, and unique nucleotide sequences were defined as clonotypes. Clonotypes were aligned to IMGT TRBV, TRBD and TRBJ reference segments using MiTCR v1.1. Analysis was restricted to V-J combinations with a frequency above 0.0001, which covered 99.2% of repertoires. The TCS score was defined as the ratio of F50 (clonal expansion) to E x V (chaos), calculated using BLOSUM62-based TCRdist between CDR3 peptides within each V-J. Welch's t-statistics and random forest reduced roughly 500 V-J features to 13, which were used in a naive Bayes classifier (R e1071). TCRdb ran its own pipeline on the public reads, namely fastp trimming at Q25 and MiXCR clone calling, and kept in-frame beta chains. Duplicate CDR3 protein sequences are folded into a single record with the most common DNA and genes. TCRdb's processing, not the authors' own work, is the source of the V and J calls. This sample gives nearly 600,000 distinct CDR3 sequences in total; 14% of them show up just once. Around 7% of the sample is in the top ten clones.

CDR1 and CDR2, per the germline V gene, are MDHEN and SYDVKM. The CDR3 covers 15 residues, taking in both the cysteine and the phenylalanine. Solely the CDR3 DNA is kept, with 45 bases framed from the first base. V is trimmed back by 3 bases and J by 3 bases, and the junction contains 4 bases that no gene match accounts for. What the authors observed across the whole study: Most expanded thyroid clonotypes (frequency above 0.001) were also detected in blood, suggesting blood repertoires may reflect thyroid immune responses. A 13 V-J signature model separated ophthalmopathy from stable hyperthyroidism, with approximately 87% sensitivity and 81.08% specificity in cross-validation and 80%/75% in testing. Sample size was not statistically predetermined, and investigators were not blinded to group allocation. In validation, the model predicted progression to ophthalmopathy a median of roughly 6.5 months before onset, with roughly 68% sensitivity and 72.22% specificity.

This clonotype was picked up a small number of times. The target of this receptor is not known. No qualities accompany the bases; no much larger clone lies one base away. Ophthalmopathy patients had moderately to severely active disease, Clinical Activity Score of at least 3, NOSPECS grade of at least 4, and duration under 3 months. The study excluded patients with uncontrolled infections, other autoimmune diseases, pregnancy or lactation. Diagnoses were based on clinical symptoms, serum thyroxine and TRAb, thyroid ultrasound and orbital computed tomography. PBMCs were separated from around 9.1 ml of fresh peripheral blood using Ficoll-Paque density gradient centrifugation. Total RNA was extracted with Trizol reagent, and quality was checked on an Agilent 2100 Bioanalyzer.

This clonotype was obtained from a woman between 18 and 30 years old with Graves' ophthalmopathy. Sequencing was done on a sample of blood. The chain links TRBV28 with TRBJ1-2; 10 of the junction bases match TRBD1. The DNA sequence is TGTGCCAGCAGTTTGGACAGGGGGGAGGACTATGGCTACACCTTC. Protein translation: CASSLDRGEDYGYTF.